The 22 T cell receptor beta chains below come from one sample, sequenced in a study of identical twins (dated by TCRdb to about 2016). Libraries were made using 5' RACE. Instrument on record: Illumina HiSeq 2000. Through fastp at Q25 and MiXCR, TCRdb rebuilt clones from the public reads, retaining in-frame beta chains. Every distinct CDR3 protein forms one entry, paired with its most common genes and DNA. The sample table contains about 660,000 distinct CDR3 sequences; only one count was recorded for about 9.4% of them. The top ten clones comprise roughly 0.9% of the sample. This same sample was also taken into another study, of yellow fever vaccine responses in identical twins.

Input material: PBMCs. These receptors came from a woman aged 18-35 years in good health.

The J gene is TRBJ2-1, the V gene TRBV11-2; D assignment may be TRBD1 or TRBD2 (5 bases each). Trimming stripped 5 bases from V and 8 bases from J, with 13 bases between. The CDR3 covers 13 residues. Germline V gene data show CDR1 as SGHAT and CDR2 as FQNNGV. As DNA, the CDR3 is TGTGCCAGCAGCCCTCGGGACGGCGATGAGCAGTTCTTC. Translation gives CASSPRDGDEQFF.

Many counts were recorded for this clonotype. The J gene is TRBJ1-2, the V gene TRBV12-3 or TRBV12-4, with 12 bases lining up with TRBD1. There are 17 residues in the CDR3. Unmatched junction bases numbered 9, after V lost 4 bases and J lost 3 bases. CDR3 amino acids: CASSSGTGGWEDYGYTF. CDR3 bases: TGTGCCAGCAGTTCCGGGACAGGGGGCTGGGAAGACTATGGCTACACCTTC.

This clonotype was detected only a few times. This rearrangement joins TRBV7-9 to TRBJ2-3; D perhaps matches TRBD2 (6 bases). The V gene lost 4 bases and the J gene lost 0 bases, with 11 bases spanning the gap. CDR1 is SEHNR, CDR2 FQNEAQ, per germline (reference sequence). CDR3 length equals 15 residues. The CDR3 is CASSSRSGSTDTQYF. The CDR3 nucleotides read TGTGCCAGCAGCTCCCGGAGCGGGAGCACAGATACGCAGTATTTT.

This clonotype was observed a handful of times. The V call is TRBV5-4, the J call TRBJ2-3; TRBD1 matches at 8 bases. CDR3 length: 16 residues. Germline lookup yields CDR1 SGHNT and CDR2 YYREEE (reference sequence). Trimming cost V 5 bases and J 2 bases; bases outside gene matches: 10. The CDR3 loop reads CASSRKRGQDTDTQYF. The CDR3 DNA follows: TGTGCCAGCAGTCGAAAGAGGGGACAGGACACAGATACGCAGTATTTT.

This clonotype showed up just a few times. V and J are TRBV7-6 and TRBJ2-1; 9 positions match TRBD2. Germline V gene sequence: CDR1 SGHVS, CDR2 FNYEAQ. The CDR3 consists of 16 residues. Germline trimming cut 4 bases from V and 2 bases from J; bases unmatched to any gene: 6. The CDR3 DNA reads TGTGCCAGCAGCTCTGGGACTAGCCGTACCTACAATGAGCAGTTCTTC. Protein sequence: CASSSGTSRTYNEQFF. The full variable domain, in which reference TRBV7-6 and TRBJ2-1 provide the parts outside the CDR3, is GAGVSQSPRYKVTKRGQDVALRCDPISGHVSLYWYRQALGQGPEFLTYFNYEAQQDKSGLPNDRFSAERPEGSISTLTIQRTEQRDSAMYRCASSSGTSRTYNEQFFGPGTRLTVL.

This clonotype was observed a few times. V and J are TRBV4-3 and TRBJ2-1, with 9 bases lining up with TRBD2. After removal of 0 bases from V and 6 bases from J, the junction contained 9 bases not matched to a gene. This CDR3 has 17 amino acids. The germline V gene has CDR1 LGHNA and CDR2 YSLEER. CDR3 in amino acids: CASSQDPDAGGINEQFF. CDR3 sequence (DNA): TGCGCCAGCAGCCAAGATCCTGACGCGGGAGGGATCAATGAGCAGTTCTTC.

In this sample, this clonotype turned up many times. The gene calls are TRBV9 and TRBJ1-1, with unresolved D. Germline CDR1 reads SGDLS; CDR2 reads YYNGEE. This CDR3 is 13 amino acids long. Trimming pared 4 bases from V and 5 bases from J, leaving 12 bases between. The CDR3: CASSSNKGTEAFF. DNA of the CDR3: TGTGCCAGCAGCTCCAATAAGGGTACTGAAGCTTTCTTT.

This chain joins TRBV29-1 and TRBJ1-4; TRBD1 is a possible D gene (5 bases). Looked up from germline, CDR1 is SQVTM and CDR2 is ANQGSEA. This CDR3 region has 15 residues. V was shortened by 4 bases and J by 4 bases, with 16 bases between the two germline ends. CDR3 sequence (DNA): TGCAGCGTTGGCCTTCAAGGGGCGGATAATGAAAAACTGTTTTTT. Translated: CSVGLQGADNEKLFF. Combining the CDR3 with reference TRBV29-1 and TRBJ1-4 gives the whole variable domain SAVISQKPSRDICQRGTSLTIQCQVDSQVTMMFWYRQQPGQSLTLIATANQGSEATYESGFVIDKFPISRPNLTFSTLTVSNMSPEDSSIYLCSVGLQGADNEKLFFGSGTQLSVL.

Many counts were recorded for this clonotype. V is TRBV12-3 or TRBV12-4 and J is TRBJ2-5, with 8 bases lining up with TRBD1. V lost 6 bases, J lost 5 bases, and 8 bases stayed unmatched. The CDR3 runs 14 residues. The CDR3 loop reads CASSTGAGGETQYF. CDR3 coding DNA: TGTGCCAGCAGCACCGGGGCAGGGGGCGAGACCCAGTACTTC.

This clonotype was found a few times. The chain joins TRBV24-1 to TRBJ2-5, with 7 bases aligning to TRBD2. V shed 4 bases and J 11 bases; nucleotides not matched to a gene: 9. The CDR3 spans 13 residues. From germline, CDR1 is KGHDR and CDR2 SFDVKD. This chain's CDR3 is CATSEAGPRGQYF. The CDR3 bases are TGTGCCACCAGTGAAGCGGGACCCCGGGGTCAGTACTTC.

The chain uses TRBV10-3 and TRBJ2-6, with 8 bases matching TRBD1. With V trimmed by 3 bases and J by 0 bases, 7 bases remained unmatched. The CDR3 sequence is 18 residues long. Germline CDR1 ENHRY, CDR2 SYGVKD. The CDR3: CAISDSGTGISGANVLTF. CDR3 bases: TGTGCCATCAGTGACTCCGGGACAGGAATCTCTGGGGCCAACGTCCTGACTTTC.

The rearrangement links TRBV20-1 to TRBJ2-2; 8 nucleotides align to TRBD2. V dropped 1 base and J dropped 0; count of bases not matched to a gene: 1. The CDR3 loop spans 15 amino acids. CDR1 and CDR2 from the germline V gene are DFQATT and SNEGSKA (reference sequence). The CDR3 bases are TGCAGTGCTAGAGTGCGGGGGGCGAACACCGGGGAGCTGTTTTTT. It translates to CSARVRGANTGELFF.

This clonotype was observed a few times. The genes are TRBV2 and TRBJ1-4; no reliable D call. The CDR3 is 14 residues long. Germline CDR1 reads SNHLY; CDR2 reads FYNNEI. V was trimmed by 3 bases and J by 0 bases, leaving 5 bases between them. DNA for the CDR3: TGTGCCAGCAGTGACGCGGCAACTAATGAAAAACTGTTTTTT. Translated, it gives CASSDAATNEKLFF.

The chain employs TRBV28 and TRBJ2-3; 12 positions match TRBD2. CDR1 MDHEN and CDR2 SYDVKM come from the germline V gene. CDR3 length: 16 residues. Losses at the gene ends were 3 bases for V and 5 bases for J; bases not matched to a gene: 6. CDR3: CASSFILAGGRDTQYF. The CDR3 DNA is TGTGCCAGCAGTTTCATACTAGCGGGGGGAAGAGATACGCAGTATTTT.

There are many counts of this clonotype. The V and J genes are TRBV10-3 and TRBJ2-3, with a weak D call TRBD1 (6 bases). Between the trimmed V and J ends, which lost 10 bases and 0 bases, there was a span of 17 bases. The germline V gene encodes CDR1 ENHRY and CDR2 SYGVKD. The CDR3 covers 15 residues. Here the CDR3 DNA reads TGTGCCAGCGAACAGGGTGCAACTAGCACAGATACGCAGTATTTT. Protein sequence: CASEQGATSTDTQYF.

CDR3 amino acids: CASSRGKGGAEETQYF. DNA for the CDR3: TGTGCCAGCAGCAGAGGAAAAGGGGGGGCGGAGGAGACCCAGTACTTC. This chain joins TRBV25-1 and TRBJ2-5; D is possibly TRBD2 (7 bases). CDR3 size: 16 residues. In germline, CDR1 is MGHDK, CDR2 SYGVNS. V gave up 6 bases and J gave up 5 bases, with 22 bases separating them.

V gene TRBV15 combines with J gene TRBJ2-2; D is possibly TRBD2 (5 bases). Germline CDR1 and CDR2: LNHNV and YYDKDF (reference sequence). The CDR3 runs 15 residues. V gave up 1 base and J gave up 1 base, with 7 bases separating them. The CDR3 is CATSRVEVNTGELFF. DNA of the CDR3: TGTGCCACCAGCAGAGTGGAGGTGAACACCGGGGAGCTGTTTTTT.

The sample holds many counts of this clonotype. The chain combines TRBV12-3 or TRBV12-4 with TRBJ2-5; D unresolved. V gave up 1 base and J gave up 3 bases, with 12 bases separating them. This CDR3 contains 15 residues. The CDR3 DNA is TGTGCCAGCAGTTTAGGTGGTTCGGTTGAAGAGACCCAGTACTTC. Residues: CASSLGGSVEETQYF.

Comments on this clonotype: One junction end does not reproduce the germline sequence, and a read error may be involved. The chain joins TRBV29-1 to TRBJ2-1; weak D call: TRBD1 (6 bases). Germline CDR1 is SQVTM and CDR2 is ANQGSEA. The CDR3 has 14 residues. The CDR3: CSVEPSLQGRDLLF. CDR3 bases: TGCAGCGTTGAGCCCTCGTTACAGGGCCGGGACCTGCTCTTC.

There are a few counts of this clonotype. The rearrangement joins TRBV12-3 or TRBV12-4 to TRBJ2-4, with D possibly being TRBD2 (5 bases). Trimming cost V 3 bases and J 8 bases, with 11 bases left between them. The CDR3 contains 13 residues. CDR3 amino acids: CASSFRFGDIQYF. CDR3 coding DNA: TGTGCCAGCAGTTTTAGGTTCGGGGACATTCAGTACTTC.

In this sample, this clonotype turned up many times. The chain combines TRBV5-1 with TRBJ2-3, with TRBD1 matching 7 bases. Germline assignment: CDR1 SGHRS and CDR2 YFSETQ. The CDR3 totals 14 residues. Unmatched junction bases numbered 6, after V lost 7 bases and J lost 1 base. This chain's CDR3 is CASRDRVGTDTQYF. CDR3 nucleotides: TGCGCCAGCCGCGACAGGGTTGGCACAGATACGCAGTATTTT. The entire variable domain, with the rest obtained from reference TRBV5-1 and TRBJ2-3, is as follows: KAGVTQTPRYLIKTRGQQVTLSCSPISGHRSVSWYQQTPGQGLQFLFEYFSETQRNKGNFPGRFSGRQFSNSRSEMNVSTLELGDSALYLCASRDRVGTDTQYFGPGTRLTVL.

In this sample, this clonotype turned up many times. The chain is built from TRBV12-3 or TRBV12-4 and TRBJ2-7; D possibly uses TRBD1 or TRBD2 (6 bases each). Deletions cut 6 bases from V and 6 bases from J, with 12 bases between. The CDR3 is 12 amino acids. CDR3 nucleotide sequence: TGTGCCAGCAGCCAGTCGGGGGCCGAGCAGTACTTC. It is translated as CASSQSGAEQYF.